These 5 T cell receptor beta chains were all obtained from the same sample, sequenced in a study of CD8+CD57+ T cells in acquired aplastic anemia. It was patients with CD8+CD57+ cell expansion by flow cytometry who were chosen for sequencing. Researchers used genomic DNA as the template to profile TCR beta VDJ and CDR3. TCRdb fed the reads into MiXCR, producing one record per CDR3 protein. The sample lists fewer than 300,000 distinct CDR3 sequences; approximately 86% were seen once. The source material was sorted CD4+, CD8+, or CD8+CD57+ T cells (not recorded which) from PBMCs. The receptors were sampled from a human donor with aplastic anemia.

The chain joins TRBV7-3 to TRBJ2-1, with D possibly being TRBD1 (8 bases). Between the trimmed V and J ends, which lost 3 bases and 9 bases, there was a span of 21 bases. Looked up from germline, CDR1 is SGHTA and CDR2 is FQGTGA. The CDR3 is 16 residues long. The CDR3 DNA follows: TGTGCCAGCAGCTTTCACAGGGGGGGGGGGCGCCTTGAGCAGTTCTTC. Translation gives CASSFHRGGGRLEQFF.

This clonotype was seen only a few times. A read error may account for a junction end that differs from germline. V and J are TRBV12-3 or TRBV12-4 and TRBJ2-2; possible D gene TRBD1, 5 bases. CDR3 length: 9 residues. The CDR3: CASTSSRVF. In DNA, the CDR3 is TGTGCCAGCACTTCAAGCAGGGTTTTT.

This clonotype appeared a few times. The chain employs TRBV7-8 and TRBJ2-6; TRBD2 is a possible D gene (6 bases). There are 16 residues in the CDR3. CDR1 is SGHVS and CDR2 is FQNEAQ in the germline V gene. The germline V and J ends were trimmed by 0 bases and 15 bases, with 21 bases remaining between them. CDR3 sequence reads: CASSLAGGPETQDLTF. CDR3 in DNA: TGTGCCAGCAGCTTAGCGGGAGGTCCCGAGACGCAGGACCTGACTTTC. The whole variable domain, remainder taken from reference TRBV7-8 and TRBJ2-6, is GAGVSQSPRYKVAKRGQDVALRCDPISGHVSLFWYQQALGQGPEFLTYFQNEAQLDKSGLPSDRFFAERPEGSVSTLKIQRTQQEDSAVYLCASSLAGGPETQDLTFGAGSRLTVL.

This sequence joins TRBV2 and TRBJ2-3, with a tentative D call TRBD2 (6 bases). The V end was cut by 3 bases, the J end by 11 bases, with 18 bases between. The CDR3 covers 14 residues. CDR1 is SNHLY and CDR2 is FYNNEI in the germline V gene. Here the CDR3 DNA reads TGTGCCAGCAGTGATGGGGGGATCCATGATCAGCAGTATTTT. It yields the protein CASSDGGIHDQQYF.

On this clonotype itself: One end of the junction does not line up with germline, which may come from a read error. The chain combines TRBV2 with TRBJ1-4; D may be TRBD1 (5 bases). Germline V gives CDR1 SNHLY, CDR2 FYNNEI. The CDR3 is 14 residues long. The chain's CDR3 is CASRGGGRNKKLFF. In nucleotides, the CDR3 is TGTGCCAGCAGGGGGGGGGGGAGAAATAAAAAGCTGTTTTTT.